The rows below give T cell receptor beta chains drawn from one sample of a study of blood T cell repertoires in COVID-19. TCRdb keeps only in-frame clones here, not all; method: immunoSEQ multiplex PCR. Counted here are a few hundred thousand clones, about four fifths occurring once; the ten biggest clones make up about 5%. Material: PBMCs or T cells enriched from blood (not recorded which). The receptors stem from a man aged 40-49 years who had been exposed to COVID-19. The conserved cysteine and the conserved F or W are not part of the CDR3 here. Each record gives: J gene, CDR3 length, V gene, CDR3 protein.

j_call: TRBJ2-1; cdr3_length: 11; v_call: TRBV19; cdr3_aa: ASSIQQGDEQF
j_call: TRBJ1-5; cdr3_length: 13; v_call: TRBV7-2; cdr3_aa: ASSFRDSPDQPQH
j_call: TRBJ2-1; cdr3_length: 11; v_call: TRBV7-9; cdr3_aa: ASLQASYNEQF
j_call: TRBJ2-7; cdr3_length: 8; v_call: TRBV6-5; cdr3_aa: ASSLYEQY
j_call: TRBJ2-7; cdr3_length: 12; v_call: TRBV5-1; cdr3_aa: ASKAGAVTYEQY
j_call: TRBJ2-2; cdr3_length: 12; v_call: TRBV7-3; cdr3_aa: ASSETGEAGELF
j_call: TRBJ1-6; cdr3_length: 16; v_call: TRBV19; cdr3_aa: ASSINRGTSSYNSPLH
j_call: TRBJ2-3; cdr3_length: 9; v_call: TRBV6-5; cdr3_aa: ASKPGKTPY
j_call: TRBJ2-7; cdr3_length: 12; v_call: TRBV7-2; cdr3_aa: ASSPFPGDYEQY
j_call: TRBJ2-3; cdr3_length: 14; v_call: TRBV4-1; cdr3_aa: ASSQAASGTGDTQY
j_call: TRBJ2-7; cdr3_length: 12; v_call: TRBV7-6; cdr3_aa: ASGLTGNSYEQY
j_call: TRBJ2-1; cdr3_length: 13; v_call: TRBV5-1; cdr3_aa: ASSGRFGSYNEQF
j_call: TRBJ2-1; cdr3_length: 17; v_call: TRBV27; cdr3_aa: ASSFLMVRPGQSQDEQF
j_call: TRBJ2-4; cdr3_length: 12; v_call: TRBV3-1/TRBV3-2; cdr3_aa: AAGLAGGKNIQY
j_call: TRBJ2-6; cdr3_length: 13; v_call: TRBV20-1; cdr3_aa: SASFEGSGANVLT
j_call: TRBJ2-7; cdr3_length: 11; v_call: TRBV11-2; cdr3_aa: ASSPGIGYEQY
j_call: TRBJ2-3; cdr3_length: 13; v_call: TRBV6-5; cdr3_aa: ASTSGLAGTDTQY